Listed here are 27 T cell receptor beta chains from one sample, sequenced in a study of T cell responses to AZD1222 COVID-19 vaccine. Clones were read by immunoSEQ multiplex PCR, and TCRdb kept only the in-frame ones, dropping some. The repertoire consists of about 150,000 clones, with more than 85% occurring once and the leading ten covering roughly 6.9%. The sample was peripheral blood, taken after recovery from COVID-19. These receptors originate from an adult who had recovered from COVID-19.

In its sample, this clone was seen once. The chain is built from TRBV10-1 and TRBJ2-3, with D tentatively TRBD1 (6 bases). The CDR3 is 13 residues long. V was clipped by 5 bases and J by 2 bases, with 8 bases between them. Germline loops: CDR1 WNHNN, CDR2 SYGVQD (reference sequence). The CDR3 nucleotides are TGCGCCAGCAGTCGGACAGCCACAGATACGCAGTATTTT. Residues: CASSRTATDTQYF.

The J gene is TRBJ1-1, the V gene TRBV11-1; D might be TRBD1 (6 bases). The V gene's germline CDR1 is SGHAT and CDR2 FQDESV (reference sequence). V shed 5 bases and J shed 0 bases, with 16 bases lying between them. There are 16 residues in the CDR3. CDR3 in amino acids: CASSLQGGGMNTEAFF. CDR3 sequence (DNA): TGTGCCAGCAGCCTTCAGGGTGGGGGCATGAACACTGAAGCTTTCTTT.

Written as DNA, the CDR3 is TGTGCCAGTAGGACAGGGGGCGCCGGCTATGGCTACACCTTC. Its translation is CASRTGGAGYGYTF. This chain joins TRBV19 and TRBJ1-2, with 10 bases lining up with TRBD1. The CDR3 sequence is 14 residues long. Trimming removed 6 bases from V and 4 bases from J; junction bases left unmatched: 5. The germline CDR1 and CDR2 sequences are LNHDA and SQIVND (reference sequence).

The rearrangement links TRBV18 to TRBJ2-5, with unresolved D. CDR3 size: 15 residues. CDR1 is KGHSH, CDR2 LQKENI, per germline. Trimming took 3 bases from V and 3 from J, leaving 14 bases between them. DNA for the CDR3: TGTGCCAGCTCACCCAGAGATGGGCGAGAAGAGACCCAGTACTTC. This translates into CASSPRDGREETQYF.

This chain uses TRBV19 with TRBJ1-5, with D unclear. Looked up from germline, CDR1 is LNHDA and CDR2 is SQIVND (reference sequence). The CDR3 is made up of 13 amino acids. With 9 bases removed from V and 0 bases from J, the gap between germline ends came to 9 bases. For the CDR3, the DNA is TGTGCCAGCTCGGTCGATAGCAATCAGCCCCAGCATTTT. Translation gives CASSVDSNQPQHF.

CDR3 region: CASSVVGGSTDTQYF. CDR3 sequence (DNA): TGTGCCAGCAGCGTAGTGGGGGGAAGCACAGATACGCAGTATTTT. The rearrangement links TRBV9 to TRBJ2-3; tentative D call: TRBD2 (6 bases). The CDR3 extends over 15 amino acids. V was shortened by 0 bases and J by 0 bases, with 8 bases between the two germline ends. Germline V gives CDR1 SGDLS, CDR2 YYNGEE.

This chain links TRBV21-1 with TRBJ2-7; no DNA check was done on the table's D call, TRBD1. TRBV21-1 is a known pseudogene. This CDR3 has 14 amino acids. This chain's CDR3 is CASSKGGQGFEQYF. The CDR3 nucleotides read TGTGCCAGCAGCAAAGGGGGACAGGGGTTCGAGCAGTACTTC.

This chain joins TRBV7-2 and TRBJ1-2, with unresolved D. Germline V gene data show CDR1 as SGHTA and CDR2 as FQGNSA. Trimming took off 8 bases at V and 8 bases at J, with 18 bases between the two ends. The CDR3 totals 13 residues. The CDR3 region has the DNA TGTGCCAGCGCCCTTGGGGAGGCGGGGGGCTACACCTTC. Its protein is CASALGEAGGYTF. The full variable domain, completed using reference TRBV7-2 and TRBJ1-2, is GAGVSQSPSNKVTEKGKDVELRCDPISGHTALYWYRQSLGQGLEFLIYFQGNSAPDKSGLPSDRFSAERTGGSVSTLTIQRTQQEDSAVYLCASALGEAGGYTFGSGTRLTVV.

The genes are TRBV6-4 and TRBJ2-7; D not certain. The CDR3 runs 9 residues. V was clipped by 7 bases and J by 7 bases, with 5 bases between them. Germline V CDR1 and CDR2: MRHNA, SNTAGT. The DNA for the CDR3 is TGTGCCAGCACCCAAGAGCAGTACTTC. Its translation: CASTQEQYF.

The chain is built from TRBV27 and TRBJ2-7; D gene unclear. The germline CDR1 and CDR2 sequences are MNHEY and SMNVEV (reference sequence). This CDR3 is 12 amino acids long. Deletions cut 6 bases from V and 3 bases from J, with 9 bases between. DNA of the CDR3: TGTGCCAGCAGACTTCAGGACTACGAGCAGTACTTC. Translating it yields CASRLQDYEQYF.

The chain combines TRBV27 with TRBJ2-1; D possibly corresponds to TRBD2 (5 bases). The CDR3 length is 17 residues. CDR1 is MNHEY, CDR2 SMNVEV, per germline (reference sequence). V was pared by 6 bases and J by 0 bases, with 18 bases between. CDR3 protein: CASSPGGGPSSYNEQFF. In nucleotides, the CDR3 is TGTGCCAGCAGCCCTGGTGGCGGGCCTAGCTCCTACAATGAGCAGTTCTTC.

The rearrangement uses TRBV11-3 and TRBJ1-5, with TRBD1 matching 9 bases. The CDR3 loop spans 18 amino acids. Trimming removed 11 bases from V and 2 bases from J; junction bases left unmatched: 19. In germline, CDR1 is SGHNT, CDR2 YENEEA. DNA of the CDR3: TGTGCCGGTCACACCCGGGACAGGGAAAAGGCAGGCAATCAGCCCCAGCATTTT. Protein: CAGHTRDREKAGNQPQHF.

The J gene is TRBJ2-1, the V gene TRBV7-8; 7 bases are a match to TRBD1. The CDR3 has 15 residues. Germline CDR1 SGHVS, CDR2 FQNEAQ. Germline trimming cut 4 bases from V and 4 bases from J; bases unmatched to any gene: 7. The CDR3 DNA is TGTGCCAGCAGCTCAGGACAGGCAACATACAATGAGCAGTTCTTC. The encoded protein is CASSSGQATYNEQFF. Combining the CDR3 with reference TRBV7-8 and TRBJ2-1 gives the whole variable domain GAGVSQSPRYKVAKRGQDVALRCDPISGHVSLFWYQQALGQGPEFLTYFQNEAQLDKSGLPSDRFFAERPEGSVSTLKIQRTQQEDSAVYLCASSSGQATYNEQFFGPGTRLTVL.

The CDR3 DNA is TGTGCCAGCAGTTACGGGGACAGGGTGACTGAAGCTTTCTTT. Its protein is CASSYGDRVTEAFF. The chain carries TRBV6-5 and TRBJ1-1; TRBD1 matches at 9 bases. V lost 2 bases and J lost 5; bases outside the gene matches: 3. Germline V gene data show CDR1 as MNHEY and CDR2 as SVGAGI. The length of the CDR3 is 14 residues.

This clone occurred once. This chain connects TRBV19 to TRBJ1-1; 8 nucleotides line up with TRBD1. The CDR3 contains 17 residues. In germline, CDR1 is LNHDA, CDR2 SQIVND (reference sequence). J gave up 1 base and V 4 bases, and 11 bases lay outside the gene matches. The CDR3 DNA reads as TGTGCCAGTAGTACTGGACAGGGCCTGTGGAGGAACACTGAAGCTTTCTTT. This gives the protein CASSTGQGLWRNTEAFF.

The CDR3 DNA sequence: TGTGCCAGCAGCTATAGCGCGAGCTCCTACAATGAGCAGTTCTTC. It encodes CASSYSASSYNEQFF. The J gene is TRBJ2-1, the V gene TRBV5-4, with a weak D call TRBD2 (5 bases). CDR3 length equals 15 residues. Germline V gene lookup returns CDR1 SGHNT and CDR2 YYREEE (reference sequence). The V gene lost 3 bases and the J gene lost 0 bases, with 10 bases spanning the gap.

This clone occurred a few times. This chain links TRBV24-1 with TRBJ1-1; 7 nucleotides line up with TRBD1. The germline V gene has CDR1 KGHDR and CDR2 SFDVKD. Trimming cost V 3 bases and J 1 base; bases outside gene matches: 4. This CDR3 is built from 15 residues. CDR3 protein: CATSDTRQGNTEAFF. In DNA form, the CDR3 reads TGTGCCACCAGTGATACCCGACAGGGGAACACTGAAGCTTTCTTT.

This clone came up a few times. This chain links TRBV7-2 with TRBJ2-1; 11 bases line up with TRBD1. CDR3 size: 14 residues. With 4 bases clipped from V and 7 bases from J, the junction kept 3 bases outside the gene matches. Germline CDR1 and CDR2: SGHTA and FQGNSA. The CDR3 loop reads CASSWDRGSNEQFF. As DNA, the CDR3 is TGTGCCAGCAGCTGGGACAGGGGGAGTAATGAGCAGTTCTTC.

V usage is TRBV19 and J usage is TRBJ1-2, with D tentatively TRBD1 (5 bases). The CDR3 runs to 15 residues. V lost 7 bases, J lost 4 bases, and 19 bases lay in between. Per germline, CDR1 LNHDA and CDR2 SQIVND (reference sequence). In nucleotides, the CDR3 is TGTGCCAGTACCGTCTCGGTAGGGGACCCCTATGGCTACACCTTC. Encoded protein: CASTVSVGDPYGYTF.

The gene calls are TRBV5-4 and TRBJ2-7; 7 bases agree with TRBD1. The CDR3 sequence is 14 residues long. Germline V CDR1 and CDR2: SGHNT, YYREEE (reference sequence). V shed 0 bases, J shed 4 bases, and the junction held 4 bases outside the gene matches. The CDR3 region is CASSLGGTDYEQYF. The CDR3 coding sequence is TGTGCCAGCAGCTTGGGTGGGACAGATTACGAGCAGTACTTC.

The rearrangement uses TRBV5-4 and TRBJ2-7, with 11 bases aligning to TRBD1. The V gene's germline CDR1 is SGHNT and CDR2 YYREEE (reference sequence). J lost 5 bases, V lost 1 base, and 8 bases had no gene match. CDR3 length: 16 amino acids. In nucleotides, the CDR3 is TGTGCCAGCAGCTTGAGGTCCGGACAGGGGGCTCACGAGCAGTACTTC. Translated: CASSLRSGQGAHEQYF.

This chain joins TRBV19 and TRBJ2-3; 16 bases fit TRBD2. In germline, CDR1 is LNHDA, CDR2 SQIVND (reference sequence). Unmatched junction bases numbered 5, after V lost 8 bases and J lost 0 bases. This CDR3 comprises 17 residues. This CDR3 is CASQGLAGGTSTDTQYF. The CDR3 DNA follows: TGTGCCAGTCAGGGACTAGCGGGGGGGACTAGCACAGATACGCAGTATTTT.

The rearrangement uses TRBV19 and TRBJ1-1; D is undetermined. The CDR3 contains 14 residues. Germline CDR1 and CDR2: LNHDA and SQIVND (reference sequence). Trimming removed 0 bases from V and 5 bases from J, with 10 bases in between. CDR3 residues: CASSIDLGETEAFF. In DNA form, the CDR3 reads TGTGCCAGTAGTATAGATCTTGGGGAAACTGAAGCTTTCTTT.

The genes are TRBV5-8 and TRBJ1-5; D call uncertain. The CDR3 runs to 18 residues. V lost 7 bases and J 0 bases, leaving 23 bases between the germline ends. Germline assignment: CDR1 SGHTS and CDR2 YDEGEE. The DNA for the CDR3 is TGTGCCAGCGTTCTCGGATCTGTCAGCTCTAATAGCAATCAGCCCCAGCATTTT. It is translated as CASVLGSVSSNSNQPQHF.

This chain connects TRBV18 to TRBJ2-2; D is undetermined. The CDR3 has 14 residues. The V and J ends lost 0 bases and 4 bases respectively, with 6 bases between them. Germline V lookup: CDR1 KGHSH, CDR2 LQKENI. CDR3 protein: CASSPPAGTGELFF. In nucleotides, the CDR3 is TGTGCCAGCTCACCACCAGCCGGCACCGGGGAGCTGTTTTTT.

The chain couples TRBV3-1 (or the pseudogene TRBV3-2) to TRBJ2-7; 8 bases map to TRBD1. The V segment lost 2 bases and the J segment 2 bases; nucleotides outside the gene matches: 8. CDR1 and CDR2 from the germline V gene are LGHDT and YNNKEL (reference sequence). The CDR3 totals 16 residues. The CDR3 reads CASSQIGTGAAYEQYF. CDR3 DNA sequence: TGTGCCAGCAGCCAAATCGGGACAGGAGCTGCCTACGAGCAGTACTTC.

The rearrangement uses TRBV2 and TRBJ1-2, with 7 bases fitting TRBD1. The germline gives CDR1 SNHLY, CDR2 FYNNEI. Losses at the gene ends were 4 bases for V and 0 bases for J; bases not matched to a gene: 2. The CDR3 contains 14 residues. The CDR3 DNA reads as TGTGCCAGCAGTGGGGACAGCACTAACTATGGCTACACCTTC. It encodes CASSGDSTNYGYTF.